This TCR beta chain was sequenced in a study of somatic mutations in cytotoxic T cells in rheumatoid arthritis. In the study overall: Sorting by flow gave nearly 100% purity for some V beta antibody-stained T-cell populations, including V beta1+ cells sequenced for TCRB.

Regarding this clone: Its antigen is currently unknown.

The method was immunoSEQ multiplex PCR; TCRdb's version includes in-frame clones alone and lacks a portion of them. The sample includes about 10,000 clones, about four fifths of them seen just once. Regarding the study as a whole: Only rheumatoid arthritis patients, not healthy controls, showed CD8+ clonality increasing with age. CD8+ T-cell clonality did not differ significantly between rheumatoid arthritis patients and age-matched healthy controls.

Specimen: CD8+ T cells sorted from blood. This sequence was found in a woman aged 50 to 65 in good health.

In DNA form, the CDR3 reads TGCGCCAGCAGCTTGGGCGGAATCTACAATGAGCAGTTCTTC. Translated, it gives CASSLGGIYNEQFF. The chain joins TRBV5-1 to TRBJ2-1; D is unresolved. The ends were cut back, 0 bases at V and 3 bases at J, with 7 bases in the middle. This CDR3 has 14 amino acids. The V gene's germline CDR1 is SGHRS and CDR2 YFSETQ.